This T cell receptor beta chain emerged from a study of identical twins. Overall study findings and caveats: Zero-insertion analyses could be partly confounded by invariant MAIT and iNKT cells.

A word on this clonotype: What it binds is not known.

Carrying unique molecular identifiers, the cDNA also gained a universal primer site through template switching. TCRdb analysed the 5' RACE reads with MiXCR anew, one entry per CDR3 protein. In the table there are 450,000 to 650,000 distinct CDR3 sequences, just under 10% of which are singletons. In addition, the sample was reused for a study of yellow fever vaccine responses in identical twins. As that report states: On the reported evidence, twins' vaccine T cell responses seemed partly convergent and partly personalized.

The source material was PBMCs. This sequence originates from a woman younger than 35 in good health.

CDR3 sequence reads: CASSQVGLAYTDTQYF. CDR3 nucleotide sequence: TGTGCCAGCAGCCAAGTGGGACTAGCTTACACAGATACGCAGTATTTT. The chain employs TRBV3-1 and TRBJ2-3, with 9 positions matching TRBD2. Per germline, CDR1 LGHDT and CDR2 YNNKEL (reference sequence). The CDR3 length is 16 residues. J was trimmed by 2 bases and V by 1 base; bases with no gene match: 4.